This passage covers 27 T cell receptor beta chains from one sample sequenced in a study of Graves' ophthalmopathy and Graves' hyperthyroidism. Using RNA transcripts, the TCR beta CDR3 regions were amplified. The first round was an RT-PCR with HTBI primers, and the second round was a multiplex PCR. From the multiplex PCR reads, TCRdb called clonotypes with MiXCR, one entry per CDR3 protein. This sample has fewer than 650,000 distinct CDR3 sequences, with 20% to 25% found just once. Input material: peripheral blood. The receptors here all came from a woman between 18 and 29 years old with stable Graves' hyperthyroidism. Some clones in this sample may be carry-over from other donors' samples.

At least ten counts were recorded for this clonotype. V is TRBV12-3 or TRBV12-4 and J is TRBJ2-4; D possibly corresponds to TRBD2 (5 bases). The length of the CDR3 is 14 residues. Deletions cut 8 bases from V and 2 bases from J, with 13 bases between. Written as DNA, the CDR3 is TGTGCCAGCCGCCTAGGAGGCTCCAAAAACATTCAGTACTTC. Protein product: CASRLGGSKNIQYF.

This clonotype was counted only a few times. The genes are TRBV12-3 or TRBV12-4 and TRBJ1-6, with no clear D. The CDR3 runs 13 residues. Trimming left V 6 bases short and J 15 bases short, with 18 bases between. In DNA, the CDR3 is TGTGCCAGCAGCCGGAGTGGGGTTTCCGACCTCCACTTT. This sequence encodes CASSRSGVSDLHF.

This clonotype was detected ten times or more. The rearrangement joins TRBV29-1 to TRBJ1-1, with a tentative D call TRBD1 (6 bases). This CDR3 contains 15 residues. Trimming shortened V by 7 bases and J by 2 bases, and 20 bases separated the two germline ends. In germline, CDR1 is SQVTM, CDR2 ANQGSEA. CDR3 amino acids: CSADEDRQANTEAFF. The CDR3 DNA sequence: TGCAGCGCCGATGAAGACAGACAGGCTAACACTGAAGCTTTCTTT.

This clonotype was found many times. The J gene is TRBJ2-7, the V gene TRBV27, with 13 bases aligning to TRBD2. CDR3 length: 18 amino acids. CDR1 and CDR2 from the germline V gene are MNHEY and SMNVEV (reference sequence). J was trimmed by 3 bases and V by 7 bases; bases with no gene match: 15. CDR3 residues: CASNRVWTSGRGVYEQYF. The CDR3, as DNA: TGTGCCAGCAATAGAGTCTGGACTAGCGGGAGAGGGGTCTACGAGCAGTACTTC.

This clonotype was seen only a few times. The gene calls are TRBV20-1 and TRBJ2-7; D remains unclear. The V gene's germline CDR1 is DFQATT and CDR2 SNEGSKA (reference sequence). Trimming took 0 bases from V and 6 from J, leaving 9 bases between them. This CDR3 spans 12 amino acids. CDR3 nucleotides: TGCAGTGCTAGAGATCAAGGAGTCGAGCAGTACTTC. Its protein product is CSARDQGVEQYF.

This chain joins TRBV3-1 and TRBJ1-1; D possibly corresponds to TRBD1 (5 bases). This CDR3 is built from 15 residues. CDR1 and CDR2 (germline): LGHDT, YNNKEL (reference sequence). Trimming removed 3 bases at V and 5 bases at J, with 16 bases between. The CDR3 loop is CASSHEGRAGTEAFF. Written as DNA, the CDR3 is TGTGCCAGCAGCCATGAGGGACGGGCGGGGACTGAAGCTTTCTTT.

This clonotype was found many times. CDR3 amino acids: CASSYRTGGGGETQYF. Written as DNA, the CDR3 is TGTGCCAGCAGCTATCGGACAGGGGGCGGGGGAGAGACCCAGTACTTC. The rearrangement joins TRBV7-2 to TRBJ2-5, with TRBD1 matching 11 bases. The CDR3 has 16 amino acids. V was clipped by 4 bases and J by 4 bases; unmatched bases: 8. Looked up from germline, CDR1 is SGHTA and CDR2 is FQGNSA.

Ten or more counts support this clonotype. This chain joins TRBV12-3 or TRBV12-4 and TRBJ1-1; D remains ambiguous. The CDR3 is made up of 13 amino acids. V was pared by 6 bases and J by 6 bases, with 14 bases between. The CDR3 sequence: CASRVPGGPEAFF. The CDR3 DNA reads as TGTGCCAGCAGGGTACCGGGAGGCCCTGAAGCTTTCTTT.

The sample holds many counts of this clonotype. The chain recombines TRBV6-1 with TRBJ2-7; the match to TRBD1 covers 10 bases. V lost 7 bases, J lost 6 bases, and 12 bases stayed unmatched. CDR1 and CDR2 from the germline V gene are MNHNS and SASEGT. The CDR3 is 15 residues long. The CDR3 DNA reads TGTGCCAGCACCCACCCCGGGACAGGGGTTGTCGAGCAGTACTTC. Translation gives CASTHPGTGVVEQYF.

The CDR3 sequence: CASSLAGGAEETQYF. For the CDR3, the DNA is TGCGCCAGCAGCTTGGCTGGGGGGGCGGAGGAGACCCAGTACTTC. The V and J genes are TRBV5-1 and TRBJ2-5, with D possibly TRBD2 on 7 matching bases. CDR3 length equals 15 residues. Trimming shortened V by 0 bases and J by 5 bases, and 14 bases separated the two germline ends. Per germline, CDR1 SGHRS and CDR2 YFSETQ.

This clonotype was seen repeatedly, ten times or more. This chain links TRBV27 with TRBJ1-5; 9 nucleotides match TRBD1. Germline values: CDR1 MNHEY, CDR2 SMNVEV (reference sequence). The CDR3 is 14 amino acids. V shed 6 bases and J 7 bases; nucleotides not matched to a gene: 7. CDR3 in DNA: TGTGCCAGCAGCGTAGGGACAGGGTGGCAGCCCCAGCATTTT. Encoded protein: CASSVGTGWQPQHF.

This clonotype was recorded at least ten times. This sequence joins TRBV20-1 and TRBJ1-2; a weak D match, TRBD1 (6 bases). Trimming cost V 3 bases and J 7 bases, with 18 bases left between them. Germline V gene data show CDR1 as DFQATT and CDR2 as SNEGSKA (reference sequence). This CDR3 comprises 14 residues. CDR3 in amino acids: CSASPEVGGSGYTF. CDR3 bases: TGCAGTGCTAGCCCGGAGGTAGGGGGGAGTGGCTACACCTTC.

This clonotype has at least ten counts. The chain is built from TRBV5-1 and TRBJ1-1, with 7 bases matching TRBD1. The CDR3 consists of 17 residues. V shed 3 bases, J shed 3 bases, and the junction held 14 bases outside the gene matches. Germline V gene lookup returns CDR1 SGHRS and CDR2 YFSETQ. The CDR3: CASSWAQGDPEDTEAFF. The CDR3 region has the DNA TGCGCCAGCAGCTGGGCTCAGGGGGACCCAGAGGACACTGAAGCTTTCTTT.

In this sample, this clonotype turned up a few times. This chain connects TRBV20-1 to TRBJ2-7; TRBD1 matches 10 bases. Germline V gene lookup returns CDR1 DFQATT and CDR2 SNEGSKA (reference sequence). The CDR3 runs to 18 residues. The J segment lost 3 bases and the V segment lost 0 bases, leaving 14 bases of the junction unmatched. The CDR3 region has the DNA TGCAGTGCTAGAGAGCCGGGGACAGGGGCGTCTCTGGGCTACGAGCAGTACTTC. Protein: CSAREPGTGASLGYEQYF.

This clonotype occurred many times. This rearrangement joins TRBV2 to TRBJ1-2; TRBD1 agrees at 9 bases. This CDR3 is built from 14 residues. In germline, CDR1 is SNHLY, CDR2 FYNNEI. The J segment lost 2 bases and the V segment lost 5 bases, leaving 3 bases of the junction unmatched. The CDR3 sequence: CASSRGQGNYGYTF. CDR3 DNA sequence: TGTGCCAGCAGTAGGGGACAGGGCAACTATGGCTACACCTTC.

The rearrangement links TRBV19 to TRBJ1-2, with TRBD1 matching 8 bases. The germline V gene encodes CDR1 LNHDA and CDR2 SQIVND (reference sequence). The CDR3 totals 14 residues. V lost 5 bases, J lost 8 bases, and 10 bases stayed unmatched. The CDR3 bases are TGTGCCAGTAGTCCGGACAGGGATCTGCTAGGCTACACCTTC. It codes for CASSPDRDLLGYTF.

This clonotype was detected ten times or more. The rearrangement links TRBV28 to TRBJ2-5; 8 positions agree with TRBD2. This CDR3 spans 15 amino acids. The germline CDR1 and CDR2 sequences are MDHEN and SYDVKM. V shed 3 bases and J 5 bases; nucleotides not matched to a gene: 8. The CDR3 protein is CASSFPRGGLETQYF. DNA for the CDR3: TGTGCCAGCAGTTTCCCACGGGGGGGGCTGGAGACCCAGTACTTC.

This clonotype occurred many times. The chain couples TRBV12-3 or TRBV12-4 to TRBJ2-4, with no clear D. The V and J ends lost 3 bases and 3 bases respectively, with 9 bases between them. This CDR3 spans 14 amino acids. DNA of the CDR3: TGTGCCAGCAGTTTTTTAGGGAACAAAAACATTCAGTACTTC. It codes for CASSFLGNKNIQYF.

This clonotype was observed at least ten times. The rearrangement links TRBV27 to TRBJ1-5; tentative D call: TRBD1 (6 bases). V was clipped by 0 bases and J by 7 bases, with 16 bases between them. The CDR3 is 16 amino acids. Germline V gives CDR1 MNHEY, CDR2 SMNVEV (reference sequence). The CDR3 here is CASSLSSTGSHQPQHF. In DNA form, the CDR3 reads TGTGCCAGCAGTTTATCGAGCACAGGGTCTCACCAGCCCCAGCATTTT.

Ten or more counts support this clonotype. The CDR3 is CASSELQGAGNTEAFF. In nucleotides, the CDR3 is TGTGCCAGCAGTGAATTGCAGGGGGCGGGCAACACTGAAGCTTTCTTT. The chain employs TRBV25-1 and TRBJ1-1, with TRBD1 identical over 8 bases. Germline assignment: CDR1 MGHDK and CDR2 SYGVNS. This CDR3 has 16 residues. J lost 2 bases, V lost 1 base, and 6 bases had no gene match. The whole variable domain, filled in from reference TRBV25-1 and TRBJ1-1, reads EADIYQTPRYLVIGTGKKITLECSQTMGHDKMYWYQQDPGMELHLIHYSYGVNSTEKGDLSSESTVSRIRTEHFPLTLESARPSHTSQYLCASSELQGAGNTEAFFGQGTRLTVV.

The chain recombines TRBV10-3 with TRBJ2-7; TRBD2 might be the D (7 bases). The V end was cut by 8 bases, the J end by 7 bases, with 30 bases between. CDR3 length: 17 residues. In germline, CDR1 is ENHRY, CDR2 SYGVKD. In DNA, the CDR3 is TGTGCCATCCTCTCGTATACAGAGGGGGGGTATAGGTTTGAGCAGTACTTC. This codes for CAILSYTEGGYRFEQYF.

In this sample, this clonotype turned up many times. CDR3 region: CASRGTAGGNTIYF. Here the CDR3 DNA reads TGCGCCAGCAGGGGGACAGCCGGTGGAAACACCATATATTTT. The rearrangement uses TRBV10-2 and TRBJ1-3, with 7 nucleotides matching TRBD1. V lost 6 bases, J lost 3 bases, and 5 bases stayed unmatched. Germline loops: CDR1 WSHSY, CDR2 SAAADI. This CDR3 contains 14 residues.

The chain links TRBV2 to TRBJ1-3; tentatively, D is TRBD1 (5 bases). CDR1 SNHLY and CDR2 FYNNEI come from the germline V gene. The CDR3 spans 13 residues. V lost 8 bases and J lost 2, with 10 bases in between. This chain's CDR3 is CASGQGTGNTIYF. The CDR3 bases are TGTGCCAGCGGGCAGGGAACTGGAAACACCATATATTTT.

This clonotype was seen many times. The rearrangement uses TRBV5-1 and TRBJ1-2; 10 bases match TRBD1. V lost 4 bases and J lost 14; bases outside the gene matches: 8. In germline, CDR1 is SGHRS, CDR2 YFSETQ. This CDR3 is built from 12 residues. CDR3 DNA sequence: TGCGCCAGCAGCCGGACAGGGGGGGTTGAGACCTTC. Protein product: CASSRTGGVETF.

The chain joins TRBV9 to TRBJ2-7; 10 nucleotides agree with TRBD1. Germline CDR1 and CDR2: SGDLS and YYNGEE. The junction had 8 bases not matched to a gene; V was cut back by 5 bases and J by 6 bases. The CDR3 spans 14 residues. Written as DNA, the CDR3 is TGTGCCAGCAGTCACGGGACAGGGGTCGGCGAGCAGTACTTC. It yields the protein CASSHGTGVGEQYF.

In its sample, this clonotype was seen many times. The rearrangement joins TRBV29-1 to TRBJ1-1; no clear D gene. The CDR3 loop spans 14 amino acids. The V end was cut by 0 bases, the J end by 4 bases, with 12 bases between. Germline V gives CDR1 SQVTM, CDR2 ANQGSEA. The DNA of the CDR3 is TGCAGCGTTGAAGATCCGCAGGTCGGCACTGAAGCTTTCTTT. As protein: CSVEDPQVGTEAFF.

This clonotype was observed at least ten times. The chain joins TRBV9 to TRBJ2-7; D might be TRBD1 or TRBD2, each matching 5 bases. The CDR3 length is 16 residues. In germline, CDR1 is SGDLS, CDR2 YYNGEE. The V end was cut by 0 bases, the J end by 2 bases, with 15 bases between. The CDR3 nucleotides are TGTGCCAGCAGCGTAGTCGGCTCCGGGGCCCCCTACGAGCAGTACTTC. It is translated as CASSVVGSGAPYEQYF.